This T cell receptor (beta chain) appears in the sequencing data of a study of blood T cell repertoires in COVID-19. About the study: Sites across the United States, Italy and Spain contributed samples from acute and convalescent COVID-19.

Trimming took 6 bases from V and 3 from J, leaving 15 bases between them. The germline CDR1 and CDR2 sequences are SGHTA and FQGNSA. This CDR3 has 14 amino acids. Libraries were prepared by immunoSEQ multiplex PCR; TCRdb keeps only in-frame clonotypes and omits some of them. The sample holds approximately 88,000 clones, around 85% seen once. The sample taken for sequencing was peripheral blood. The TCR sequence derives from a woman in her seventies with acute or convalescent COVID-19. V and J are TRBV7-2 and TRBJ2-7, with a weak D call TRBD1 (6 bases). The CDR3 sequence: CASRSSQGHYEQYV. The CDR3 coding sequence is TGTGCCAGCAGATCGTCACAGGGACACTACGAGCAGTACGTC.